These T cell receptor beta chains were read from a single sample in a study of siplizumab effects on memory and regulatory T cells. Libraries were prepared by immunoSEQ multiplex PCR; TCRdb keeps only in-frame clonotypes and omits some of them. The sample consists of 95,000 to 130,000 clones, roughly 94% of them appearing once. Sequencing used non-Treg CD4+ T cells sorted from blood. The receptors derive from a human donor in good health. The CDR3 runs from the conserved cysteine through the conserved F or W. Fields, in order: V gene, D gene, clone size, J gene, CDR3 protein, CDR3 DNA. A D gene is named only where the DNA matches it firmly. The size field is filled for only some rows; it gives once, few, many or a size class.

TRBV5-1	TRBD2	.	TRBJ2-7	CASSSATSGRGNEQYF	TGCGCCAGCAGCTCTGCTACTAGCGGGAGAGGAAACGAGCAGTACTTC
TRBV10-3	.	.	TRBJ2-7	CAISVARVGEQYF	TGTGCCATCAGTGTAGCCAGGGTCGGAGAGCAGTACTTC
TRBV7-6	.	.	TRBJ2-1	CASSLGPPSEQFF	TGTGCCAGCAGCTTGGGCCCGCCCTCGGAGCAGTTCTTC
TRBV2	TRBD2	.	TRBJ2-1	CATHPTSGGYNEQFF	TGTGCCACCCACCCAACTAGCGGGGGGTACAATGAGCAGTTCTTC
TRBV29-1	.	.	TRBJ2-4	CSVDRLDGNIQYF	TGCAGCGTTGATCGCTTGGATGGCAACATTCAGTACTTC
TRBV5-1	.	.	TRBJ2-2	CASSFWGQGNTGELFF	TGCGCCAGCAGCTTTTGGGGGCAGGGGAACACCGGGGAGCTGTTTTTT
TRBV6-5	.	.	TRBJ2-7	CASSWESLPLYEQYF	TGTGCCAGCAGTTGGGAGTCCCTCCCCCTTTACGAGCAGTACTTC
TRBV19	TRBD1	.	TRBJ1-1	CASRPTGGTEAFF	TGTGCCAGTAGACCTACAGGGGGCACTGAAGCTTTCTTT
TRBV19	TRBD2	.	TRBJ2-1	CASSISRPSGALNEQFF	TGTGCCAGTAGTATAAGTCGGCCTAGCGGGGCACTCAATGAGCAGTTCTTC
TRBV5-1	.	once	TRBJ2-2	CASSLGLDYTGELFF	TGCGCCAGCAGCTTAGGACTTGATTACACCGGGGAGCTGTTTTTT
TRBV19	.	.	TRBJ1-1	CASSIALSGAVNTEAFF	TGTGCCAGTAGTATAGCTTTGTCGGGGGCAGTGAACACTGAAGCTTTCTTT
TRBV29-1	TRBD2	once	TRBJ2-1	CSVGTSVWNEQFF	TGCAGCGTTGGGACTAGCGTGTGGAATGAGCAGTTCTTC
TRBV5-4	TRBD2	.	TRBJ2-5	CASSPGLAGEETQYF	TGTGCCAGCAGCCCCGGACTAGCGGGAGAAGAGACCCAGTACTTC
TRBV21-1	.	.	TRBJ1-5	CASSPPEGNQPQHF	TGTGCCAGCAGCCCCCCGGAAGGAAATCAGCCCCAGCATTTT
TRBV6-5	TRBD2	once	TRBJ2-3	CASAGLAGVADTQYF	TGTGCCAGCGCAGGACTAGCGGGGGTCGCAGATACGCAGTATTTT
TRBV2	TRBD1	few	TRBJ2-7	CASSEGNRGLYEQYF	TGTGCCAGCAGTGAGGGGAACAGGGGGCTGTACGAGCAGTACTTC
TRBV10-1	.	.	TRBJ1-6	CASHPGGRVYNSPLHF	TGCGCCAGCCATCCCGGCGGCAGGGTCTATAATTCACCCCTCCACTTT
TRBV18	.	.	TRBJ1-5	CASSPDSNQPQHF	TGTGCCAGCTCACCCGACAGCAATCAGCCCCAGCATTTT
TRBV6-5	TRBD1	.	TRBJ1-1	CASSEGTVQAFF	TGTGCCAGCAGTGAGGGGACAGTTCAAGCTTTCTTT
TRBV6-1	.	.	TRBJ1-2	CASMAPVGYTF	TGTGCCAGCATGGCCCCCGTTGGCTACACCTTC
TRBV11-2	.	.	TRBJ2-7	CASSFNSNSYEQYF	TGTGCCAGCAGCTTCAACTCGAACTCCTACGAGCAGTACTTC
TRBV7-8	.	.	TRBJ2-5	CASTPPGLKGETQYF	TGTGCCAGCACACCTCCCGGACTCAAGGGGGAGACCCAGTACTTC
TRBV6-6	TRBD2	.	TRBJ2-5	CASSTSGGWETQYF	TGTGCCAGCAGCACTAGCGGGGGTTGGGAGACCCAGTACTTC
TRBV6-5	.	.	TRBJ2-2	CASSVKNTGELFF	TGTGCCAGCTCGGTCAAGAACACCGGGGAGCTGTTTTTT
TRBV6-5	.	.	TRBJ1-1	CASSRRNTEAFF	TGTGCCAGCAGTAGAAGGAACACTGAAGCTTTCTTT
TRBV30	TRBD1	.	TRBJ1-5	CAWGVRDRSNQPQHF	TGTGCCTGGGGAGTGAGGGACAGGAGCAATCAGCCCCAGCATTTT